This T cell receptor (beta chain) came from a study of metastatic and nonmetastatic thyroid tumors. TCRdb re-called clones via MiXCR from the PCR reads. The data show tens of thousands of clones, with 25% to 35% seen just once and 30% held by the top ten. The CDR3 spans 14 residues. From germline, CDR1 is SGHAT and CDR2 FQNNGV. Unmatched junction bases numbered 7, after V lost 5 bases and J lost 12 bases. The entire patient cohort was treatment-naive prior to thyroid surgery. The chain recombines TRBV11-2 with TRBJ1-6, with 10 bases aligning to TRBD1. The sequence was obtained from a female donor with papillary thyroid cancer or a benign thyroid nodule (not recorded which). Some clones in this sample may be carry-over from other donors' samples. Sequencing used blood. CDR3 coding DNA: TGTGCCAGCAGCGTGGGACAGGGGAATGTACCCCTCCACTTT. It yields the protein CASSVGQGNVPLHF.